These T cell receptor beta chains were read from a single sample in a study of blood T cell repertoires in COVID-19. Generated by immunoSEQ multiplex PCR, the TCRdb table keeps only in-frame clones and is missing some. The sample gives approximately 260,000 clones, about 86% of which show up once; 3.4% is in the top ten. Sequenced: PBMCs or T cells enriched from blood (not recorded which). The source of these receptors is a man in his forties or fifties who had recovered from COVID-19. The CDR3 runs from the conserved cysteine through the conserved F or W. The order of the fields is clone size, J gene, D gene, V gene, CDR3 DNA, CDR3 protein. A D gene is named only where the DNA matches it firmly. Not all rows give a size; the values are once, few, many and, for expanded clones, a class.

>NA|TRBJ1-2|TRBD1|TRBV19
TGTGCCAGTAGTTCTCGACAGGGGCGCCGCGGGAATGGCTACACCTTC
CASSSRQGRRGNGYTF
>NA|TRBJ1-1|NA|TRBV7-3
TGTGCCAGCAGCCCCCAAGGACGAAGCGGTGCTGAAGCTTTCTTT
CASSPQGRSGAEAFF
>NA|TRBJ1-1|TRBD1|TRBV18
TGTGCCAGCTCACCCACGTCTACAGGGGGTCTTTCCGTCGCTGAAGCTTTCTTT
CASSPTSTGGLSVAEAFF
>many|TRBJ2-1|TRBD2|TRBV5-8
TGTGCCAGCAGTCCCCCCGGGCCGGGGAGCGGGAGGAGGTACAATGAGCAGTTCTTC
CASSPPGPGSGRRYNEQFF
>NA|TRBJ1-1|NA|TRBV5-4
TGTGCCAGCAGCTTGTTTGGCCCCAACACTGAAGCTTTCTTT
CASSLFGPNTEAFF
>NA|TRBJ1-1|NA|TRBV7-3
TGTGCCAGCAGCTTAATAGTGCAAGGGGCCGAAGCTTTCTTT
CASSLIVQGAEAFF
>NA|TRBJ1-4|NA|TRBV7-6
TGTGCCAGCAGCCTCATGGCAGGGGAGTTAGGGGAAAAACTGTTTTTT
CASSLMAGELGEKLFF
>NA|TRBJ2-3|NA|TRBV4-2
TGTGCCAGCAGCCCATCCGCGGCAGACTACACAGATACGCAGTATTTT
CASSPSAADYTDTQYF
>NA|TRBJ2-1|TRBD1|TRBV27
TGTGCCAGCAGGAATAGGGGACAGCCCTCCTACAATGAGCAGTTCTTC
CASRNRGQPSYNEQFF
>NA|TRBJ1-2|NA|TRBV6-5
TGTGCCAGCAGTTACTCCCCAACTTGGGGCTACACCTTC
CASSYSPTWGYTF
>NA|TRBJ1-5|NA|TRBV4-2
TGTGCCAGCAGCCAAGTTTCAGGGCTGAATCAGCCCCAGCATTTT
CASSQVSGLNQPQHF
>NA|TRBJ1-2|NA|TRBV7-6
TGTGCCAGCAGCTTAGAATACGGGGTGGGTGGCTACACCTTC
CASSLEYGVGGYTF
>NA|TRBJ1-1|NA|TRBV6-5
TGTGCCAGCAACCGGCGGGGGATGAACACTGAAGCTTTCTTT
CASNRRGMNTEAFF
>NA|TRBJ2-5|NA|TRBV4-1
TGCGCCAGCAGCCAAGGATCTTCAGGGACCCAGTACTTC
CASSQGSSGTQYF
>once|TRBJ2-1|TRBD2|TRBV6-4
TGTGCCAGCAGTGACTTCGGGGGGAGCTCCTACAATGAGCAGTTCTTC
CASSDFGGSSYNEQFF
>NA|TRBJ2-1|TRBD1|TRBV5-6
TGTGCCAGCAGCGCCTTGGGGACAGGAGAATACAATGAGCAGTTCTTC
CASSALGTGEYNEQFF
>NA|TRBJ1-2|NA|TRBV6-5
TGTGTATCGGAGGCTTGTGGCTACACCTTC
CVSEACGYTF
>NA|TRBJ2-7|NA|TRBV12-3/TRBV12-4
TGTGCCAGCAGTCGCGAGAGCTCCTACGAGCAGTACTTC
CASSRESSYEQYF
>NA|TRBJ2-7|NA|TRBV4-1
TGCGCCAGCAGCCTAGGTTTCCAGCAGGCCCCCTACGAGCAGTACTTC
CASSLGFQQAPYEQYF
>NA|TRBJ2-5|NA|TRBV10-3
TGTGCCATCAGTGTGGGCTTCCAAGAGACCCAGTACTTC
CAISVGFQETQYF
>once|TRBJ2-1|TRBD2|TRBV7-6
TGTGCCAGCAGCCGTACTTGGACTAGCGGGACCAATGAGCAGTTCTTC
CASSRTWTSGTNEQFF
>NA|TRBJ2-1|NA|TRBV10-2
TGCGCCAGCAGTGAGTCGGGGGGGCCGGGGAATGAGCAGTTCTTC
CASSESGGPGNEQFF
>NA|TRBJ2-5|NA|TRBV7-3
TGTGCCAGCAGCCTCGGACTCGTTTCGAGTGAGACCCAGTACTTC
CASSLGLVSSETQYF
>NA|TRBJ1-2|NA|TRBV11-3
TGTGCCAGCAGCCTGACCGGAGGGAATGGCTACACCTTC
CASSLTGGNGYTF
>NA|TRBJ2-7|TRBD2|TRBV13
TGTGCCAGCAGCTTAGGGGGGACTAGCTGGGGCAACGAGCAGTACTTC
CASSLGGTSWGNEQYF
>NA|TRBJ1-1|NA|TRBV6-5
TGTGCCAGCACCCGGGGGGGCCGGACTGAAGCTTTCTTT
CASTRGGRTEAFF
>NA|TRBJ2-1|TRBD2|TRBV4-2
TGTGCCAGCAGCCGGGGGCTAGCGGGAGCCCTGGGCCCTGAGCAGTTCTTC
CASSRGLAGALGPEQFF
>NA|TRBJ2-7|NA|TRBV5-1
TGCGCCAGCAGCTCCGCCCCGGGACACCCTTACGAGCAGTACTTC
CASSSAPGHPYEQYF
>NA|TRBJ1-3|NA|TRBV30
TGTGCCTGGAAAACGGGGGGTGGGAGCACCATATATTTT
CAWKTGGGSTIYF
>NA|TRBJ1-1|TRBD1|TRBV19
TGTGCCAGTATAAGGACAGGGAGAGAGACTGAAGCTTTCTTT
CASIRTGRETEAFF
>NA|TRBJ1-5|TRBD1|TRBV7-2
TGTGCCAGCAGCCAAGGACAGGGGGATTATAGCAATCAGCCCCAGCATTTT
CASSQGQGDYSNQPQHF
>NA|TRBJ2-7|NA|TRBV6-5
TGTGCCAGCAGCCTGACAAGAACCGCCGAGCAGTACTTC
CASSLTRTAEQYF
>few|TRBJ1-2|NA|TRBV7-3
TGTGCCAGCAGCGAAACCGGGCGGGTTAACTATGGCTACACCTTC
CASSETGRVNYGYTF
>NA|TRBJ1-1|NA|TRBV29-1
TGCAGCGTGGCGACGCAGGGGAGAACTGAAGCTTTCTTT
CSVATQGRTEAFF
>few|TRBJ2-2|NA|TRBV6-5
TGTGCCAGCAGCAATGAGGCGGGGACCGGGGAGCTGTTTTTT
CASSNEAGTGELFF
>NA|TRBJ2-7|NA|TRBV6-5
TGTGCGGCCGGGATCGCCTACGAGCAGTACTTC
CAAGIAYEQYF
>once|TRBJ1-1|NA|TRBV21-1
TGTGCCAGCAGCCGGGACAGGGGGCGGACTGAAGCTTTCTTT
CASSRDRGRTEAFF
>NA|TRBJ2-1|TRBD2|TRBV7-3
TGTGCCAGCAGCTCTTCGACTAGCGGGGGGGCAGATACGTACAATGAGCAGTTCTTC
CASSSSTSGGADTYNEQFF
>NA|TRBJ1-2|NA|TRBV6-5
TGTGCCAGCAGTTGGGAGGCTAACTATGGCTACACCTTC
CASSWEANYGYTF
>NA|TRBJ1-5|TRBD1|TRBV6-5
TGTGCCAGCAAAGTCGACAGGGTTGGCAATCAGCCCCAGCATTTT
CASKVDRVGNQPQHF
>many|TRBJ2-7|NA|TRBV3-1/TRBV3-2
TGTGCCAGCAGCAAAGATCGGGAGCAGTACTTC
CASSKDREQYF
>NA|TRBJ2-7|NA|TRBV18
TGTGCCAGCTCCCGCGACAGAACCGAGCAGTACTTC
CASSRDRTEQYF
>NA|TRBJ1-2|NA|TRBV29-1
TGCAGCGCACGTTTCCGGGTTAGACCCGCGAACTATGGCTACACCTTC
CSARFRVRPANYGYTF
>NA|TRBJ1-1|TRBD1|TRBV7-2
TGTGCCAGCAGCTCGACAGGGCAGAACACTGAAGCTTTCTTT
CASSSTGQNTEAFF
>once|TRBJ1-1|NA|TRBV6-1
TGTGCCAGCAGTGAGAGGCGATTGAACACTGAAGCTTTCTTT
CASSERRLNTEAFF
>NA|TRBJ1-1|NA|TRBV2
TGTGCCAGCAGTGTAGGGCCGGAGGGTGAAGCTTTCTTT
CASSVGPEGEAFF
>NA|TRBJ2-2|NA|TRBV18
TGTGCCAGCTCACCTACAGGGAGGGCCACAAACACCGGGGAGCTGTTTTTT
CASSPTGRATNTGELFF
>once|TRBJ2-7|TRBD2|TRBV4-2
TGTGCCAGCAGCCAACCCGGCGGGGGGGCGTCCTACGAGCAGTACTTC
CASSQPGGGASYEQYF